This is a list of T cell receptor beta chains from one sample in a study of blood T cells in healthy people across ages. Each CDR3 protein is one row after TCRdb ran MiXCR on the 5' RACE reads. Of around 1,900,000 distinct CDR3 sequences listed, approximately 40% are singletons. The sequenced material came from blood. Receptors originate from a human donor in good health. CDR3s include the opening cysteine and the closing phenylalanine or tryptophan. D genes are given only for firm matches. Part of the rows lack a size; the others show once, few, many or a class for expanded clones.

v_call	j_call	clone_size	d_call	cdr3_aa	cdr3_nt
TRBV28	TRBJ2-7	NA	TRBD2	CANRPSTGGSYEQYF	TGTGCCAACAGGCCGTCCACGGGAGGGTCCTACGAGCAGTACTTC
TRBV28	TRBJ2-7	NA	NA	CASSLRGASLEQYF	TGTGCCAGCAGTTTACGGGGGGCCTCCCTTGAGCAGTACTTC
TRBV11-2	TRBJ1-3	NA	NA	CAGSLDIAGNTIYF	TGTGCCGGCAGCTTAGATATCGCTGGAAACACCATATATTTT
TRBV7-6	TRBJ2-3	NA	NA	CASSLVVSGLTDMQYF	TGTGCCAGCAGCTTAGTTGTTAGCGGACTCACAGATATGCAGTATTTT
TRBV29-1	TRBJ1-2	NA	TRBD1	CSAGQGAQGYTF	TGCAGCGCGGGACAGGGGGCGCAAGGCTACACCTTC
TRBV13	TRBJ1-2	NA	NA	CVSSFDPGTNYGYTF	TGTGTCAGCAGCTTTGATCCGGGAACCAACTATGGCTACACCTTC
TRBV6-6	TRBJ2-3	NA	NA	CASSREQSDTQYF	TGTGCCAGCAGTCGTGAGCAGTCAGATACGCAGTATTTT
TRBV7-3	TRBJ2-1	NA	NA	CASSLPGPSYNEQFF	TGTGCCAGCAGCTTACCGGGACCCTCCTACAATGAGCAGTTCTTC
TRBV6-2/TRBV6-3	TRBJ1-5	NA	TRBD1	CASSSNRGLSSNQPQHF	TGTGCCAGCAGTTCGAACAGGGGGCTTAGCAGCAATCAGCCCCAGCATTTT
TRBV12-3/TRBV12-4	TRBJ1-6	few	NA	CASSLALTTRDSPLHF	TGTGCCAGCAGTTTAGCCTTGACTACCAGGGATTCACCCCTCCACTTT
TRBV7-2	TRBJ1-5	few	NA	CASSLRRGQPQHF	TGTGCCAGCAGCTTAAGGAGGGGTCAGCCCCAGCATTTT
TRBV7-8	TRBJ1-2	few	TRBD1	CASSRQGGGGYGYTF	TGTGCCAGCAGCCGCCAGGGAGGGGGCGGCTATGGCTACACCTTC
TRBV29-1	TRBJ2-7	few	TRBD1	CSVEDRTGGNHEQYF	TGCAGCGTTGAAGACCGGACAGGGGGGAACCACGAGCAGTACTTC
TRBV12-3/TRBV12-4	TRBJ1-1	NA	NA	CASSLGPRVTTKAFF	TGTGCCAGCAGTTTAGGGCCTCGAGTCACTACCAAAGCTTTCTTT
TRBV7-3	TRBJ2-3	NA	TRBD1	CASSPQGARNVDTQYF	TGTGCCAGCAGCCCACAGGGGGCTCGCAATGTAGATACGCAGTATTTT
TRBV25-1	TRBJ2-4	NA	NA	CASSEAGRIDKNIRYF	TGTGCCAGCAGCGAGGCGGGGAGAATTGACAAAAACATTCGGTACTTC
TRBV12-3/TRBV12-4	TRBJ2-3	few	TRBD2	CASSRAGESTDTQYF	TGTGCCAGCAGTCGAGCGGGGGAAAGCACAGATACGCAGTATTTT
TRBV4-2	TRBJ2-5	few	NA	CASSASGLPQEETQYF	TGTGCCAGCAGCGCGTCGGGGCTTCCTCAGGAAGAGACCCAGTACTTC
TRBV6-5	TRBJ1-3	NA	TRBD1	CASSLLGQVSGNTIYF	TGTGCCAGCAGTTTACTCGGACAGGTCTCTGGAAACACCATATATTTT
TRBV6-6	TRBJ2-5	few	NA	CASRNPGGETQYF	TGTGCCAGCAGAAACCCGGGCGGGGAGACCCAGTACTTC
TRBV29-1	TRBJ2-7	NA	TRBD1	CSFRDSSYEQYF	TGCAGCTTCCGGGACAGTTCCTACGAGCAGTACTTC
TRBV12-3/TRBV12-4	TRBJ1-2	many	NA	CASSEGDYGYTF	TGTGCCAGCAGCGAGGGGGACTATGGCTACACCTTC
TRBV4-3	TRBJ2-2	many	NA	CASSQDSGHSTGELFF	TGCGCCAGCAGCCAAGATTCAGGACATTCCACCGGGGAGCTGTTTTTT
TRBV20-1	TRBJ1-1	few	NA	CSARDLRLGLSEAFF	TGCAGTGCTAGAGATCTAAGGTTGGGACTGAGTGAAGCTTTCTTT
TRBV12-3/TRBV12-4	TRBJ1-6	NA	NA	CASSPAGRTNSPLHF	TGTGCCAGCAGCCCCGCGGGGAGGACAAATTCACCCCTCCACTTT
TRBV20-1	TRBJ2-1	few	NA	CSAIRLSVYNGQFF	TGCAGTGCTATCAGACTCTCTGTCTACAATGGGCAGTTCTTC
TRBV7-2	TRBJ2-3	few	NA	CASSLRFPDSTDTQYF	TGTGCCAGCAGCCTAAGATTCCCGGATAGCACAGATACGCAGTATTTT
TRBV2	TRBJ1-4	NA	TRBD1	CASSGTGGLNEKLFF	TGTGCCAGCAGTGGTACAGGGGGTCTCAATGAAAAACTGTTTTTT
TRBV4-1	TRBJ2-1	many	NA	CASSQEGNEQFF	TGCGCCAGCAGCCAAGAGGGGAATGAGCAGTTCTTC
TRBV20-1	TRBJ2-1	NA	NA	CSAPNRQGRGDEQFF	TGCAGTGCCCCGAATCGACAGGGCAGGGGGGATGAGCAGTTCTTC
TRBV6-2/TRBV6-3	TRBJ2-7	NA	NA	CAGSYGWGAYEQYF	TGTGCCGGCAGTTACGGTTGGGGGGCCTACGAGCAGTACTTC
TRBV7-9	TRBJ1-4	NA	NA	CASSLGDGRRDDEKLFF	TGTGCCAGCAGCTTAGGGGATGGACGGAGGGATGATGAAAAACTGTTTTTT
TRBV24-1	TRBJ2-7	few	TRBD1	CATSDHRTGGVLDEQYF	TGTGCCACCAGTGACCATAGGACAGGGGGCGTTCTGGATGAGCAGTACTTC
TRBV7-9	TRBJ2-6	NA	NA	CASSLNAPSSGANVLTF	TGTGCCAGCAGCTTAAATGCTCCTAGCTCTGGGGCCAACGTCCTGACTTTC
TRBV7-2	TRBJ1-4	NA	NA	CASNSRTGGNEKLFF	TGTGCCAGCAACTCCCGGACCGGGGGGAATGAAAAACTGTTTTTT
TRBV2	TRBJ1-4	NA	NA	CASTALATNEKLFF	TGTGCCAGCACCGCTCTTGCAACTAATGAAAAACTGTTTTTT
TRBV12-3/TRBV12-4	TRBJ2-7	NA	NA	CASSGGGRGPSYEQYF	TGTGCCAGCAGTGGGGGAGGACGGGGACCATCCTACGAGCAGTACTTC
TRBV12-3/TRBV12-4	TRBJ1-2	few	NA	CASSSLDGYTF	TGTGCCAGCAGTTCCTTAGATGGCTACACCTTC
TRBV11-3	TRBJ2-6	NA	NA	CASSARQVFSGADVLTF	TGTGCCAGCAGCGCCCGACAGGTTTTCTCTGGGGCCGACGTCCTGACTTTC
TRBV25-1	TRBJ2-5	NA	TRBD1	CASSEYGQERTQYF	TGTGCCAGCAGTGAATATGGACAGGAACGCACCCAGTACTTC